In this sample, the clone carrying this T cell receptor (beta chain) turned up a few times. Its target is unknown. TCRdb passed the 5' RACE reads through MiXCR, listing each CDR3 protein once. This sample yields fewer than 450,000 distinct CDR3 sequences, of which about a sixth are seen a single time; approximately 1% belongs to the top ten. This entry belongs to a study of CD8 T cells in ankylosing spondylitis. Study-wide findings and caveats: A subset of motif variants has previously been described in the synovial fluid and blood of reactive arthritis. What seemed typical of ankylosing spondylitis blood was a TCR beta motif built from roughly 8 highly homologous variants.

The sequence derives from a male donor with ankylosing spondylitis. The sequenced sample consisted of blood, either unsorted or a sorted T cell fraction (not recorded which).

CDR3 coding DNA: TGTGCCTGGAAGGGACCCGGTGGTTCACCCCTCCACTTT. This sequence encodes CAWKGPGGSPLHF. The chain combines TRBV30 with TRBJ1-6; D might be TRBD1 (5 bases). V lost 4 bases to trimming and J lost 9 bases, with 13 bases between them. The CDR3 has 13 residues. Germline loops: CDR1 GTSNPN, CDR2 SVGIG (reference sequence).